The 9 T cell receptor beta chains presented below share a single source sample, sequenced in a study of CD8+CD57+ T cells in acquired aplastic anemia (dated by TCRdb to between 2017 and 2018). Sequenced on an Illumina HiSeq 2000. Genomic DNA served as template for TCR beta VDJ combination and CDR3 sequence profiling. TCRdb reprocessing: public reads trimmed at Q25 with fastp, clones called with MiXCR, in-frame beta chains kept. One record per CDR3 amino acid sequence lists the most common genes and DNA. Across this sample there are a few hundred thousand distinct CDR3 sequences, with 30% to 35% seen only once. The ten largest make up roughly 1.1% of the sample. What was sequenced was sorted CD4+, CD8+, or CD8+CD57+ T cells (not recorded which) from PBMCs. These receptors came from a human donor in good health, serving as a control.

The CDR3 sequence: CASSEGRITGGSSYNEQFF. For the CDR3, the DNA is TGTGCCAGCAGTGAAGGCCGGATCACAGGGGGCAGCTCCTACAATGAGCAGTTCTTC. This chain uses TRBV25-1 with TRBJ2-1, with TRBD1 matching 9 bases. V gave up 2 bases and J gave up 0 bases; unmatched junction bases: 11. From germline, CDR1 is MGHDK and CDR2 SYGVNS. This CDR3 region has 19 residues.

This chain links TRBV7-3 with TRBJ2-7; 14 bases are shared with TRBD2. The CDR3 is 14 amino acids. From germline, CDR1 is SGHTA and CDR2 FQGTGA. With 0 bases clipped from V and 10 bases from J, the junction kept 2 bases outside the gene matches. The CDR3 nucleotides read TGTGCCAGCAGCTTAACGACTAGCGGGGGGGTACAGTACTTC. Protein product: CASSLTTSGGVQYF.

The gene calls are TRBV24-1 and TRBJ1-2; 9 bases match TRBD1. Trimming at V came to 4 bases and at J to 3 bases, leaving 5 bases not matched to a gene. This CDR3 region has 15 residues. In germline, CDR1 is KGHDR, CDR2 SFDVKD. CDR3 in DNA: TGTGCCACCAGTGACCGCGACAGGGGGGACTATGGCTACACCTTC. As protein: CATSDRDRGDYGYTF.

The chain has TRBV24-1 and TRBJ1-2; no definite D call. CDR3 length: 16 amino acids. The ends were cut back, 7 bases at V and 7 bases at J, with 24 bases in the middle. Per germline, CDR1 KGHDR and CDR2 SFDVKD. The CDR3 DNA is TGTGCCACCAGCGAAAGTGGGAGGGCTCAGGCGAGTGGCTACACCTTC. Protein sequence: CATSESGRAQASGYTF.

This clonotype appeared many times. This CDR3 is CASSDETGGYGYTF. The CDR3 DNA follows: TGTGCCAGCAGCGACGAGACAGGGGGCTATGGCTACACCTTC. The chain uses TRBV9 and TRBJ1-2; 9 nucleotides line up with TRBD1. From germline, CDR1 is SGDLS and CDR2 YYNGEE. The length of the CDR3 is 14 residues. V shed 3 bases and J 4 bases; nucleotides not matched to a gene: 4.

This clonotype has at least ten counts. This chain joins TRBV20-1 and TRBJ1-4; 7 bases map to TRBD1. This CDR3 is built from 14 residues. The V gene end was trimmed by 2 bases and the J gene end by 8 bases; junction bases not matched to a gene: 8. CDR1 and CDR2 (germline): DFQATT, SNEGSKA (reference sequence). The CDR3 region is CSARQGGGGEKLFF. The CDR3 DNA reads as TGCAGTGCTAGACAAGGGGGCGGCGGGGAAAAACTGTTTTTT.

This clonotype was found a few times. The chain links TRBV25-1 to TRBJ2-5; 9 positions agree with TRBD1. V shed 3 bases and J 5 bases; nucleotides not matched to a gene: 7. CDR1 and CDR2 (germline): MGHDK, SYGVNS. The CDR3 totals 15 residues. CDR3 protein: CASSEHGTGQETQYF. The CDR3 nucleotides are TGTGCCAGCAGTGAGCATGGGACAGGGCAGGAGACCCAGTACTTC.

This chain joins TRBV2 and TRBJ1-2; D ambiguous. Germline CDR1 SNHLY, CDR2 FYNNEI. With 2 bases removed from V and 2 bases from J, the gap between germline ends came to 9 bases. The CDR3 runs 14 residues. The CDR3 reads CASSELASNYGYTF. DNA of the CDR3: TGTGCCAGCAGTGAATTAGCCAGCAACTATGGCTACACCTTC. Drawing the rest from reference TRBV2 and TRBJ1-2, the complete variable domain is EPEVTQTPSHQVTQMGQEVILRCVPISNHLYFYWYRQILGQKVEFLVSFYNNEISEKSEIFDDQFSVERPDGSNFTLKIRSTKLEDSAMYFCASSELASNYGYTFGSGTRLTVV.

This clonotype was found many times. The V and J genes are TRBV5-1 and TRBJ1-1; D may be TRBD1 (5 bases). This CDR3 comprises 13 residues. Germline V gives CDR1 SGHRS, CDR2 YFSETQ. With 6 bases removed from V and 0 bases from J, the gap between germline ends came to 9 bases. For the CDR3, the DNA is TGCGCCAGCACAGGGAGGGTGAACACTGAAGCTTTCTTT. Protein product: CASTGRVNTEAFF.